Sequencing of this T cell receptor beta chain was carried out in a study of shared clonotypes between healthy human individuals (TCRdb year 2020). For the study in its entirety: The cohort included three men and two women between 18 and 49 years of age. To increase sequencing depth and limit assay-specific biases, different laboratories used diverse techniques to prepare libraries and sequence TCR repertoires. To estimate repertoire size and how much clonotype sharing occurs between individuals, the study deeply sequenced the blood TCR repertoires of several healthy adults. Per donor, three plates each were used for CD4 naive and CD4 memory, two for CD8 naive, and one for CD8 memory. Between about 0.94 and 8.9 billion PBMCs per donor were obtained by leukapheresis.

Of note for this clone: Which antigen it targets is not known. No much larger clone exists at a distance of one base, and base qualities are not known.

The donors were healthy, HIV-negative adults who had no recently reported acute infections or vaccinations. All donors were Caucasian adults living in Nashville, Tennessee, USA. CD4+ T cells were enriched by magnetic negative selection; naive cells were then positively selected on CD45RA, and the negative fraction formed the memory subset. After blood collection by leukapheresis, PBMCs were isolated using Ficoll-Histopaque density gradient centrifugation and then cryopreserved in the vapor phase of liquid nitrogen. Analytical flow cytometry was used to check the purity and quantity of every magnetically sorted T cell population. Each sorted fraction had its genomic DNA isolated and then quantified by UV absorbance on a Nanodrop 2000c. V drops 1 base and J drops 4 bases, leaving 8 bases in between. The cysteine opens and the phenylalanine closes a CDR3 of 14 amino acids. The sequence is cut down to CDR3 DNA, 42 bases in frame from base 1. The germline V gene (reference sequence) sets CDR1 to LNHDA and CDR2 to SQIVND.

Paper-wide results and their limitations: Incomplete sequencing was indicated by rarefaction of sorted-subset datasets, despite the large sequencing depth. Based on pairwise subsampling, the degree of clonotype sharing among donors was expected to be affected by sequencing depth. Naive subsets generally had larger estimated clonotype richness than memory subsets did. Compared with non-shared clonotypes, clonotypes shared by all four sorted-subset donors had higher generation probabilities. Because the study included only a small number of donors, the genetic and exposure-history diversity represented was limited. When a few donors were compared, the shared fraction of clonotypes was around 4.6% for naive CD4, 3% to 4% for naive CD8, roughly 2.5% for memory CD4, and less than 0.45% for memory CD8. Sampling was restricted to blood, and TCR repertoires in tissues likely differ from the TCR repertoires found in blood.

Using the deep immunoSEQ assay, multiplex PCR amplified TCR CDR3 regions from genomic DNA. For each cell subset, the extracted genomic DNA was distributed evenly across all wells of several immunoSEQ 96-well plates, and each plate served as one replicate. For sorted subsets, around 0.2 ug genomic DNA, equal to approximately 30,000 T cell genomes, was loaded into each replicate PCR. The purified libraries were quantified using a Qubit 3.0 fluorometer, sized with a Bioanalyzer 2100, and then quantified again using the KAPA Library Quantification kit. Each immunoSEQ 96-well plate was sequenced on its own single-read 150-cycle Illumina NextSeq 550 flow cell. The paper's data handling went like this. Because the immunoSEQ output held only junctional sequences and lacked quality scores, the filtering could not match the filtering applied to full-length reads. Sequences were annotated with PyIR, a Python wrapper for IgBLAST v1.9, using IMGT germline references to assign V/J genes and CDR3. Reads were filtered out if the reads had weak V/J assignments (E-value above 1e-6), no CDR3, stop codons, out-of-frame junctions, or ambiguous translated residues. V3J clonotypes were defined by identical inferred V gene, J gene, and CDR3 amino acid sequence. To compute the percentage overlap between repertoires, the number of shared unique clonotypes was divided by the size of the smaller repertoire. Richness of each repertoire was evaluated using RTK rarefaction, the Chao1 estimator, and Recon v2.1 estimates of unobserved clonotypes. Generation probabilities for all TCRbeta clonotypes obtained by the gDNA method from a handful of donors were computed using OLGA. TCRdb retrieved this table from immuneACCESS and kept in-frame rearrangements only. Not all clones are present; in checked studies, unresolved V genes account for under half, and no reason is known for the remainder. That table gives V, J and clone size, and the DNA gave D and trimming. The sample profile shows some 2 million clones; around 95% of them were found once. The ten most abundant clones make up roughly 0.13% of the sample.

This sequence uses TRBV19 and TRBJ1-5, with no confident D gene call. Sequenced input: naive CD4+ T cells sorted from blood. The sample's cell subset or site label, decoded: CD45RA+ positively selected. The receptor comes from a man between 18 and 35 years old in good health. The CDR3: CASSIAAANQPQHF. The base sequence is TGTGCCAGTAGTATAGCGGCAGCGAATCAGCCCCAGCATTTT.